Following are 24 T cell receptor beta chains from one sample sequenced in a study of OX40 agonist ivuxolimab in advanced cancers. Sequenced by immunoSEQ multiplex PCR; TCRdb stores in-frame clones only, minus some. This sample has some 82,000 clones, with 88% found just once. The sample consisted of CD4+ or CD8+ T cells sorted from blood, taken in a trial of the OX40 agonist ivuxolimab. The origin of the receptors is an adult with an advanced solid tumor such as melanoma, head and neck, liver or kidney cancer.

This rearrangement joins TRBV5-5 to TRBJ2-7; D unclear. The CDR3 length is 15 residues. The V gene's germline CDR1 is SGHKS and CDR2 YYEKEE (reference sequence). Trimming left V 1 base short and J 3 bases short, with 14 bases between. The CDR3 nucleotides read TGTGCCAGCAGCTTGATACTCACGGCCTACTACGAGCAGTACTTC. The encoded protein is CASSLILTAYYEQYF.

V and J are TRBV6-1 and TRBJ2-5; D call uncertain. Germline values: CDR1 MNHNS, CDR2 SASEGT. The CDR3 spans 12 residues. Trimming shortened V by 4 bases and J by 4 bases, and 7 bases separated the two germline ends. CDR3 in amino acids: CASSVKGETQYF. The CDR3, as DNA: TGTGCCAGCAGTGTAAAGGGAGAGACCCAGTACTTC.

V is TRBV4-2 and J is TRBJ1-5; 7 positions match TRBD1. Germline CDR1 LGHNA, CDR2 YNFKEQ. V shed 3 bases, J shed 3 bases, and the junction held 8 bases outside the gene matches. This CDR3 is built from 16 residues. The CDR3 sequence is CASSQATGVDNQPQHF. The CDR3 DNA is TGTGCCAGCAGCCAGGCCACAGGGGTGGACAATCAGCCCCAGCATTTT.

The chain employs TRBV2 and TRBJ2-2; tentative D call: TRBD1 (6 bases). The germline V gene encodes CDR1 SNHLY and CDR2 FYNNEI. The CDR3 totals 14 residues. Trimming took off 8 bases at V and 1 base at J, with 11 bases between the two ends. The CDR3 coding sequence is TGTGCCAGCCTTTCGGACAGGAACACCGGGGAGCTGTTTTTT. It is translated as CASLSDRNTGELFF.

The genes are TRBV4-2 and TRBJ1-2; D perhaps matches TRBD1 (5 bases). Deletions cut 1 base from V and 4 bases from J, with 13 bases between. This CDR3 comprises 15 residues. The germline V gene encodes CDR1 LGHNA and CDR2 YNFKEQ. CDR3 bases: TGTGCCAGCAGCCAAGGGGGGGAGTTCGTCTATGGCTACACCTTC. This codes for CASSQGGEFVYGYTF.

This chain connects TRBV10-3 to TRBJ1-2, with D uncertain. Germline loops: CDR1 ENHRY, CDR2 SYGVKD. Trimming left V 8 bases short and J 1 base short, with 8 bases between. The CDR3 runs 12 residues. CDR3: CAIANNNYGYTF. CDR3 nucleotides: TGTGCCATCGCAAATAATAACTATGGCTACACCTTC.

The chain employs TRBV10-2 and TRBJ2-5; D remains unclear. The V gene lost 6 bases and the J gene lost 5 bases, with 13 bases spanning the gap. The CDR3 is 13 amino acids. Germline-derived CDR1 and CDR2 are WSHSY and SAAADI. The CDR3 protein is CASRRGAGETQYF. In DNA form, the CDR3 reads TGCGCCAGCAGAAGAGGTGCCGGGGAGACCCAGTACTTC.

V gene TRBV28 combines with J gene TRBJ2-3; D not resolved. The CDR3 consists of 12 residues. Per germline, CDR1 MDHEN and CDR2 SYDVKM. Between the trimmed V and J ends, which lost 7 bases and 7 bases, there was a span of 12 bases. In nucleotides, the CDR3 is TGTGCCAGCACCCGAGCCCGAAATACGCAGTATTTT. It is translated as CASTRARNTQYF.

The J gene is TRBJ2-2, the V gene TRBV5-1; D may be TRBD1 (5 bases). There are 13 residues in the CDR3. Germline loops: CDR1 SGHRS, CDR2 YFSETQ. The V end lost 7 bases, the J end lost 2 bases, and 9 bases lay between the germline ends. CDR3 nucleotides: TGCGCCAGCCGACAGCTTAACACCGGGGAGCTGTTTTTT. Translating it yields CASRQLNTGELFF.

V gene TRBV29-1 combines with J gene TRBJ2-7; D may be TRBD2 (5 bases). The V gene's germline CDR1 is SQVTM and CDR2 ANQGSEA. This CDR3 contains 11 residues. The germline V and J ends were trimmed by 3 bases and 3 bases, with 6 bases remaining between them. This CDR3 is CSVERDYEQYF. CDR3 in DNA: TGCAGCGTTGAGAGGGACTACGAGCAGTACTTC.

This rearrangement joins TRBV9 to TRBJ2-2; 9 nucleotides line up with TRBD2. CDR3 length equals 14 residues. Germline CDR1 and CDR2: SGDLS and YYNGEE. V lost 5 bases, J lost 3 bases, and 2 bases stayed unmatched. This CDR3 reads CASRTSGYTGELFF. CDR3 DNA: TGTGCCAGCAGGACTAGCGGTTACACCGGGGAGCTGTTTTTT.

The chain joins TRBV19 to TRBJ1-5, with 7 positions matching TRBD1. J lost 2 bases, V lost 2 bases, and 0 bases had no gene match. The CDR3 spans 14 residues. Germline CDR1 is LNHDA and CDR2 is SQIVND (reference sequence). As DNA, the CDR3 is TGTGCCAGTAGTATAACAGGGGGCAATCAGCCCCAGCATTTT. The encoded protein is CASSITGGNQPQHF. Together with reference TRBV19 and TRBJ1-5, the CDR3 gives the full variable domain: DGGITQSPKYLFRKEGQNVTLSCEQNLNHDAMYWYRQDPGQGLRLIYYSQIVNDFQKGDIAEGYSVSREKKESFPLTVTSAQKNPTAFYLCASSITGGNQPQHFGDGTRLSIL.

This chain uses TRBV10-3 with TRBJ1-5; 8 bases fit TRBD1. V trimming: 4 bases; J trimming: 7 bases; junction bases outside the gene matches: 6. Germline CDR1 ENHRY, CDR2 SYGVKD. CDR3 length: 14 amino acids. CDR3 region: CAISGSGGGQPQHF. The CDR3 DNA reads as TGTGCCATCAGTGGGTCAGGGGGCGGACAGCCCCAGCATTTT.

The chain is built from TRBV6-1 and TRBJ1-5; D is uncertain. V dropped 1 base and J dropped 3 bases, with 10 bases sitting between them. The CDR3 covers 15 residues. Germline CDR1 and CDR2: MNHNS and SASEGT. Here the CDR3 DNA reads TGTGCCAGCAGTGAAGGGGGTCCCTACAATCAGCCCCAGCATTTT. This gives the protein CASSEGGPYNQPQHF.

J is TRBJ2-3 and V is TRBV7-2; 7 nucleotides match TRBD2. V lost 2 bases and J lost 3; bases outside the gene matches: 8. CDR1 and CDR2 (germline): SGHTA, FQGNSA. This CDR3 comprises 16 residues. The CDR3 nucleotides are TGTGCCAGCAGCTTATTTCTGGTCGGGAGGACAGATACGCAGTATTTT. Protein sequence: CASSLFLVGRTDTQYF.

The gene calls are TRBV28 and TRBJ2-2; tentatively, D is TRBD1 (7 bases). Per the germline V gene, CDR1 is MDHEN and CDR2 is SYDVKM. The CDR3 sequence is 16 residues long. Trimming cost V 6 bases and J 4 bases, with 18 bases left between them. The DNA of the CDR3 is TGTGCCAGCAGCCGACACTACCAGGGGGGCACCGGGGAGCTGTTTTTT. Translation gives CASSRHYQGGTGELFF.

The chain combines TRBV29-1 with TRBJ2-7, with TRBD1 identical over 7 bases. Germline lookup yields CDR1 SQVTM and CDR2 ANQGSEA. The CDR3 runs 12 residues. The junction had 6 bases not matched to a gene; V was cut back by 5 bases and J by 5 bases. The CDR3 coding sequence is TGCAGCGTTCTCCTGACAGGGAACGAGCAGTACTTC. Translation: CSVLLTGNEQYF.

This rearrangement joins TRBV9 to TRBJ1-1; no clear D gene. V was clipped by 4 bases and J by 5 bases, with 18 bases between them. From germline, CDR1 is SGDLS and CDR2 YYNGEE. The CDR3 has 15 amino acids. CDR3 region: CASSPSVLRRTEAFF. CDR3 in DNA: TGTGCCAGCAGCCCGAGCGTGTTAAGGCGAACTGAAGCTTTCTTT.

This rearrangement joins TRBV7-2 to TRBJ2-7; TRBD1 agrees at 7 bases. Germline assignment: CDR1 SGHTA and CDR2 FQGNSA. The CDR3 has 15 residues. The J segment lost 2 bases and the V segment lost 5 bases, leaving 9 bases of the junction unmatched. CDR3: CASSGQNRGTYEQYF. CDR3 DNA: TGTGCCAGCAGCGGACAGAACAGGGGAACCTACGAGCAGTACTTC.

This chain connects TRBV28 to TRBJ2-1, with 9 positions matching TRBD2. The germline CDR1 and CDR2 sequences are MDHEN and SYDVKM. Trimming at V came to 6 bases and at J to 6 bases, leaving 12 bases not matched to a gene. This CDR3 contains 16 residues. Here the CDR3 DNA reads TGTGCCAGCAGGACAGGTAAGCGGGAGGCAGGCAATGAGCAGTTCTTC. This translates into CASRTGKREAGNEQFF.

This chain joins TRBV18 and TRBJ2-7; D could derive from TRBD1 or TRBD2 (5 bases each). The CDR3 runs to 13 residues. The ends were cut back, 6 bases at V and 3 bases at J, with 12 bases in the middle. In germline, CDR1 is KGHSH, CDR2 LQKENI. CDR3 in amino acids: CASSRDGRYEQYF. CDR3 DNA: TGTGCCAGCTCCCGGGACGGCCGCTACGAGCAGTACTTC. Using reference TRBV18 and TRBJ2-7 for the parts outside the CDR3, the full variable domain is NAGVMQNPRHLVRRRGQEARLRCSPMKGHSHVYWYRQLPEEGLKFMVYLQKENIIDESGMPKERFSAEFPKEGPSILRIQQVVRGDSAAYFCASSRDGRYEQYFGPGTRLTVT.

V gene TRBV5-1 combines with J gene TRBJ1-2, with 11 bases that match TRBD1. V lost 0 bases, J lost 1 base, and 14 bases stayed unmatched. This CDR3 region has 20 residues. CDR1 is SGHRS, CDR2 YFSETQ, per germline. The CDR3 reads CASSLGGQGAERGGNYGYTF. The CDR3 DNA follows: TGCGCCAGCAGCTTGGGCGGACAGGGGGCCGAGAGGGGAGGTAACTATGGCTACACCTTC.

This chain connects TRBV30 to TRBJ2-1, with TRBD1 identical over 7 bases. Trimming at V came to 5 bases and at J to 8 bases, leaving 12 bases not matched to a gene. The CDR3 spans 14 residues. Germline V lookup: CDR1 GTSNPN, CDR2 SVGIG (reference sequence). CDR3 sequence (DNA): TGTGCCTGGGACAGGGCGTTATTGCGTGATGAGCAGTTCTTC. Amino acids: CAWDRALLRDEQFF.

V is TRBV27 and J is TRBJ1-5; the D gene is possibly TRBD1 (5 bases). V shed 2 bases and J shed 0 bases, with 14 bases lying between them. Germline CDR1 and CDR2: MNHEY and SMNVEV (reference sequence). This CDR3 comprises 17 residues. The CDR3 nucleotides are TGTGCCAGCAGTTTAACGGGTCAGGGCCCTAGCAATCAGCCCCAGCATTTT. Residues: CASSLTGQGPSNQPQHF.